This record concerns one TCR beta chain sequence. V lost 1 base to trimming and J lost 9 bases, with 24 bases between them. The CDR3 runs 18 residues. Per the germline V gene, CDR1 is SGHVS and CDR2 is FNYEAQ. These data belong to a study of cytomegalovirus exposure and HLA in healthy donors. Researchers ran the PCR with 60 Vbeta and 13 Jbeta primers. Libraries were prepared by immunoSEQ multiplex PCR; TCRdb keeps only in-frame clonotypes and omits some of them. The ten top clones account for approximately 1.6%, within a sample of tens of thousands of clones. The receptor was isolated from a woman in her sixties in good health and CMV-seronegative. The chain recombines TRBV7-6 with TRBJ2-2; possible D gene TRBD2, 6 bases. Source material: PBMCs. CDR3 residues: CASSLGRLARPTPRELFF. The DNA for the CDR3 is TGTGCCAGCAGCTTAGGACGGCTAGCGAGACCCACCCCGAGGGAGCTGTTTTTT.